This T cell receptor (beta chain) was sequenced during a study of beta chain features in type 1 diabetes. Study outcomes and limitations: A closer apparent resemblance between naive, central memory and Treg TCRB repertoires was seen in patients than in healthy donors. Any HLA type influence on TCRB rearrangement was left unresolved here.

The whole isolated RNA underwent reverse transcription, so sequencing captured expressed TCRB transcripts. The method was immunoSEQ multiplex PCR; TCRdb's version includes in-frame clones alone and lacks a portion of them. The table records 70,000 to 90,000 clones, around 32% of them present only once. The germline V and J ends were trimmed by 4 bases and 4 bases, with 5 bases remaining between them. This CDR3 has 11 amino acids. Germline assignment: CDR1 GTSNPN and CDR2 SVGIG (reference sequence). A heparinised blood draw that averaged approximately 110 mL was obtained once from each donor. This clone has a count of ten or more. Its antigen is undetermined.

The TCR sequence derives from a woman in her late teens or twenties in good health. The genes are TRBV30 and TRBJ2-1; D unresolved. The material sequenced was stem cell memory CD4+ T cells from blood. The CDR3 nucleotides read TGTGCCTGGACGACTTACAATGAGCAGTTCTTC. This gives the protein CAWTTYNEQFF.